Presented here are 15 T cell receptor beta chains from one specimen sequenced in a study of CD8+CD57+ T cells in acquired aplastic anemia. TCR beta VDJ and CDR3 profiles were obtained from a genomic DNA template. TCRdb re-analysed the reads in MiXCR, keeping a single row per CDR3 protein. The sample records hundreds of thousands of distinct CDR3 sequences, more than 25% being singletons. The patients chosen for sequencing had shown expansion of CD8+CD57+ cells (detected by flow cytometry). Sequenced input: sorted CD4+, CD8+, or CD8+CD57+ T cells (not recorded which) from PBMCs. These receptors were obtained from a human donor with aplastic anemia.

There are many counts of this clonotype. V and J are TRBV5-1 and TRBJ2-5; the match to TRBD2 covers 7 bases. Losses at the gene ends were 4 bases for V and 2 bases for J; bases not matched to a gene: 8. Germline V lookup: CDR1 SGHRS, CDR2 YFSETQ. The CDR3 sequence is 15 residues long. CDR3 coding DNA: TGCGCCAGCAGCCCTAGGGGAGGGCAGCAAGAGACCCAGTACTTC. This sequence encodes CASSPRGGQQETQYF. The full variable domain, its missing parts supplied by reference TRBV5-1 and TRBJ2-5, is KAGVTQTPRYLIKTRGQQVTLSCSPISGHRSVSWYQQTPGQGLQFLFEYFSETQRNKGNFPGRFSGRQFSNSRSEMNVSTLELGDSALYLCASSPRGGQQETQYFGPGTRLLVL.

There are a few counts of this clonotype. This chain uses TRBV4-1 with TRBJ1-1; perhaps TRBD1 as D (6 bases). The CDR3 has 15 amino acids. V was cut by 1 base and J by 5 bases, with 14 bases left in between. Germline V lookup: CDR1 MGHRA, CDR2 YSYEKL. CDR3: CASSQGTAAGTEAFF. Written as DNA, the CDR3 is TGCGCCAGCAGCCAAGGGACAGCGGCGGGGACTGAAGCTTTCTTT.

A few counts support this clonotype. The chain employs TRBV19 and TRBJ2-2; D tentatively fits TRBD1 or TRBD2 (5 bases each). The CDR3 loop spans 15 amino acids. Trimming cost V 7 bases and J 7 bases, with 19 bases left between them. Germline values: CDR1 LNHDA, CDR2 SQIVND (reference sequence). The DNA for the CDR3 is TGTGCCAGTATTCCGGGGCTATTATACGTCGGGGAGCTGTTTTTT. This translates into CASIPGLLYVGELFF.

The genes are TRBV25-1 and TRBJ1-1, with 9 bases matching TRBD1. The V gene's germline CDR1 is MGHDK and CDR2 SYGVNS. V shed 5 bases, J shed 8 bases, and the junction held 12 bases outside the gene matches. The CDR3 runs to 15 residues. The CDR3 spells CASSSGQGKALEAFF. DNA of the CDR3: TGTGCCAGCAGTTCGGGACAGGGCAAGGCTTTGGAAGCTTTCTTT.

The J gene is TRBJ2-2, the V gene TRBV29-1; 10 positions match TRBD1. The CDR3 is 15 residues long. In germline, CDR1 is SQVTM, CDR2 ANQGSEA. Unmatched junction bases numbered 8, after V lost 5 bases and J lost 5 bases. The CDR3 sequence is CSVLDRGLYTGELFF. Here the CDR3 DNA reads TGCAGCGTTTTAGACAGGGGGCTCTATACCGGGGAGCTGTTTTTT.

The chain uses TRBV10-3 and TRBJ2-3; maybe TRBD1 (5 bases). Deletions cut 10 bases from V and 2 bases from J, with 16 bases between. The CDR3 spans 14 residues. Germline CDR1 ENHRY, CDR2 SYGVKD. CDR3 sequence: CASSQDRPTDTQYF. The CDR3 nucleotides read TGTGCCAGCAGCCAAGACAGACCCACAGATACGCAGTATTTT.

The chain joins TRBV5-1 to TRBJ2-3; tentatively, D is TRBD1 (6 bases). Germline V gene data show CDR1 as SGHRS and CDR2 as YFSETQ. The CDR3 loop spans 15 amino acids. Trimming took 1 base from V and 2 from J, leaving 11 bases between them. The CDR3 coding sequence is TGCGCCAGCAGCTTGAGGGACACTGTCACAGATACGCAGTATTTT. Translated: CASSLRDTVTDTQYF.

This clonotype has ten or more counts. V is TRBV19 and J is TRBJ2-5, with D maybe TRBD1 (5 bases). CDR1 is LNHDA and CDR2 is SQIVND in the germline V gene (reference sequence). This CDR3 is 13 amino acids long. V shed 3 bases and J shed 1 base, with 6 bases lying between them. The CDR3 region is CASSMDTQETQYF. CDR3 nucleotide sequence: TGTGCCAGTAGTATGGACACCCAAGAGACCCAGTACTTC.

The chain couples TRBV11-1 to TRBJ1-2; maybe TRBD1 (6 bases). Germline CDR1 is SGHAT and CDR2 is FQDESV (reference sequence). V gave up 8 bases and J gave up 0 bases, with 22 bases separating them. This CDR3 comprises 17 residues. The CDR3: CASGPPPGQFANYGYTF. CDR3 sequence (DNA): TGTGCCAGCGGCCCACCACCGGGACAATTCGCTAACTATGGCTACACCTTC.

The CDR3 region has the DNA TGCGCCAGCAGCCCTGGGACAGACAATCAGCCCCAGCATTTT. This translates into CASSPGTDNQPQHF. The chain carries TRBV5-1 and TRBJ1-5; 7 nucleotides agree with TRBD1. Germline CDR1 reads SGHRS; CDR2 reads YFSETQ. After removal of 4 bases from V and 3 bases from J, the junction contained 4 bases not matched to a gene. The length of the CDR3 is 14 residues.

The gene calls are TRBV11-1 and TRBJ2-1, with 8 bases identical to TRBD2. Germline assignment: CDR1 SGHAT and CDR2 FQDESV (reference sequence). This CDR3 has 16 residues. J lost 4 bases, V lost 5 bases, and 10 bases had no gene match. The CDR3 DNA is TGTGCCAGCAGCCCGACTACTCGCGGGGGGTACAATGAGCAGTTCTTC. Its translation: CASSPTTRGGYNEQFF.

Regarding this clonotype: A clone one base away is much larger, so this may be a read error. This rearrangement joins TRBV7-2 to TRBJ2-5, with no clear D. Germline CDR1 reads SGHTA; CDR2 reads FQGNSA. This CDR3 has 13 residues. The CDR3 is CASSFAYQETQHF. CDR3 DNA: TGTGCCAGCAGCTTCGCGTACCAAGAGACCCAGCACTTC.

This clonotype was seen many times. The chain links TRBV7-2 to TRBJ2-1, with 11 bases matching TRBD1. The CDR3 length is 14 residues. V was pared by 3 bases and J by 7 bases, with 2 bases of the junction left unmatched. Germline V CDR1 and CDR2: SGHTA, FQGNSA. The CDR3 region has the DNA TGTGCCAGCAGCTTCGGGACAGGGGGAAATGAGCAGTTCTTC. Translating gives CASSFGTGGNEQFF.

This clonotype was seen only once. A much larger clone differs by one base, so this may be a read error. The chain carries TRBV10-3 and TRBJ2-3, with D unresolved. There are 15 residues in the CDR3. The V gene's germline CDR1 is ENHRY and CDR2 SYGVKD. The CDR3: CTISAFGSGTDTQYF. Written as DNA, the CDR3 is TGTACCATCAGTGCCTTTGGCTCGGGCACAGATACGCAGTATTTT.

V usage is TRBV9 and J usage is TRBJ2-1; 11 positions match TRBD2. CDR1 SGDLS and CDR2 YYNGEE come from the germline V gene. This CDR3 comprises 16 residues. V lost 7 bases and J lost 8; bases outside the gene matches: 14. Here the CDR3 DNA reads TGTGCCAGCTCCGCTATGGTAGCGGGGGGGCTCGATGAGCAGTTCTTC. Its protein is CASSAMVAGGLDEQFF.